This T cell receptor (beta chain) was sequenced for a study of shared clonotypes between healthy human individuals. Method: immunoSEQ multiplex PCR; TCRdb's copy keeps in-frame clones and lacks some. The data contain over a million clones, roughly 95% of them seen just once; the ten biggest clones take up 1% to 1.5%. Donors were healthy HIV-negative adults without recently reported acute infections or vaccinations. The CDR3 length is 14 residues. The V gene's germline CDR1 is MRHNA and CDR2 SNTAGT. With 5 bases removed from V and 8 bases from J, the gap between germline ends came to 16 bases. The clonotype was recovered from a man aged 25-40 years in good health. The rearrangement links TRBV6-4 to TRBJ2-1, with TRBD2 as a possible D gene (6 bases). The sequenced sample was naive CD4+ T cells sorted from blood. The subset here: CD45RA+ positively selected. This chain's CDR3 is CASSPETSGDEQFF. The CDR3 DNA reads TGTGCCAGCAGTCCAGAGACTAGTGGGGATGAGCAGTTCTTC.